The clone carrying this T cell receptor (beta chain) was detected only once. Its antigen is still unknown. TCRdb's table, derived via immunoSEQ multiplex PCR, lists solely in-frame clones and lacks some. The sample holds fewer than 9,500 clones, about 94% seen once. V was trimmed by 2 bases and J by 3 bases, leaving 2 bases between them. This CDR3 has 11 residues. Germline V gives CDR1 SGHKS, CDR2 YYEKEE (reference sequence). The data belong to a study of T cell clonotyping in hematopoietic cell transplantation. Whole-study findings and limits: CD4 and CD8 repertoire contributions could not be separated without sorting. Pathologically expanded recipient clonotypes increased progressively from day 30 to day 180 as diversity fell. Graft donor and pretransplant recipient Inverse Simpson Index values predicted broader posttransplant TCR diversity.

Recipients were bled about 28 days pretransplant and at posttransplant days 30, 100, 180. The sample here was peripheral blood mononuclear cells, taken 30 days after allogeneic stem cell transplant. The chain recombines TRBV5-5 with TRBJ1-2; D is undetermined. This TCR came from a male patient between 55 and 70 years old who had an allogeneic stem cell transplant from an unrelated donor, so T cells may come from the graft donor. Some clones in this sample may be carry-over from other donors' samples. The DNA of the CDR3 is TGTGCCAGCAGCTTAGACTATGGCTACACCTTC. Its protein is CASSLDYGYTF. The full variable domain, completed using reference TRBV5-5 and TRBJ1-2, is DAGVTQSPTHLIKTRGQQVTLRCSPISGHKSVSWYQQVLGQGPQFIFQYYEKEERGRGNFPDRFSARQFPNYSSELNVNALLLGDSALYLCASSLDYGYTFGSGTRLTVV.